This T cell receptor beta chain was identified in a study of shared clonotypes between healthy human individuals. Turning to this clone: Antigen unknown.

Findings and limits, study-wide: There were few donors, and this limited the genetic and exposure-history diversity represented. Sharing across several donors was seen in roughly 5.2% of naive CD4 clonotypes. The study generally estimated greater richness for naive than memory subsets.

Only CD45RO-negative cells positively selected for CCR7 counted as naive CD8 cells, so terminally differentiated effector memory CD45RA+ cells were excluded. Caucasian adults residing in Nashville, Tennessee made up all the donors. CDR1 and CDR2 from the germline V gene are SQVTM and ANQGSEA. V dropped 7 bases and J dropped 0 bases, with 8 bases sitting between them. There are 12 residues in the CDR3. Some clones are missing from TCRdb's copy, which holds only in-frame ones; the method was immunoSEQ multiplex PCR. Among more than 600,000 clones listed, 92% were seen once. Sequenced input: naive CD8+ T cells sorted from blood. V gene TRBV29-1 combines with J gene TRBJ2-3; unclear D gene. The TCR sequence derives from a man in his thirties or forties in good health. The CDR3 DNA follows: TGCAGCGCCAAATGGAGCACAGATACGCAGTATTTT. Translation: CSAKWSTDTQYF.